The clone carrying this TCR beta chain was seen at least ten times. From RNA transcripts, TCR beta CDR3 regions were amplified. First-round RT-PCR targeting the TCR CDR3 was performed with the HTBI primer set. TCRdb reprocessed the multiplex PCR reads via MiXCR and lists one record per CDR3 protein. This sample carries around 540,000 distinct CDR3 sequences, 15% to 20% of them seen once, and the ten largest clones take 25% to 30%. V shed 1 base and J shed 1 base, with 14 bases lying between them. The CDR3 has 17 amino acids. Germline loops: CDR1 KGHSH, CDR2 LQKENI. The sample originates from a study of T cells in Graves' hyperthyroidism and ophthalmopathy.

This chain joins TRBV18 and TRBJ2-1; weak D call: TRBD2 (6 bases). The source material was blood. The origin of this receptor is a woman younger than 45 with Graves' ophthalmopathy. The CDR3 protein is CASSPLAAGRSYNEQFF. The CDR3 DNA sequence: TGTGCCAGCTCACCACTAGCGGCGGGGCGGTCCTACAATGAGCAGTTCTTC.